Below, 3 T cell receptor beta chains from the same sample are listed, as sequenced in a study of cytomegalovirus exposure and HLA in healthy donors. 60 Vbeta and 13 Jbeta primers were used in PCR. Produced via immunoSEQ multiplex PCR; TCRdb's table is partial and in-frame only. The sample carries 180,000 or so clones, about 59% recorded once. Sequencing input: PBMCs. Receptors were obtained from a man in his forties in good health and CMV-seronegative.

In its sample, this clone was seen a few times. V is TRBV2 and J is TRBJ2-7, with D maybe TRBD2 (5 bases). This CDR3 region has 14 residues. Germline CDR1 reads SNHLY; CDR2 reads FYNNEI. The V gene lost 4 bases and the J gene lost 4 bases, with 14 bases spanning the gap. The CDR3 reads CASSVRAAGYEQYF. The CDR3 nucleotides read TGTGCCAGCAGTGTGAGGGCGGCCGGGTACGAGCAGTACTTC.

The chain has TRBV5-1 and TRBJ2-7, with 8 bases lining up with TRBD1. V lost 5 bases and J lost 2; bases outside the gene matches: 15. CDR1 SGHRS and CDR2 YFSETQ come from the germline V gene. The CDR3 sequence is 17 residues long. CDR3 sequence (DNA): TGCGCCAGCAGGTCCGGCCGGGGACAGGACTTGACCTACGAGCAGTACTTC. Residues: CASRSGRGQDLTYEQYF. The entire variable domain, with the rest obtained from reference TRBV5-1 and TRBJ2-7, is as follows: KAGVTQTPRYLIKTRGQQVTLSCSPISGHRSVSWYQQTPGQGLQFLFEYFSETQRNKGNFPGRFSGRQFSNSRSEMNVSTLELGDSALYLCASRSGRGQDLTYEQYFGPGTRLTVT.

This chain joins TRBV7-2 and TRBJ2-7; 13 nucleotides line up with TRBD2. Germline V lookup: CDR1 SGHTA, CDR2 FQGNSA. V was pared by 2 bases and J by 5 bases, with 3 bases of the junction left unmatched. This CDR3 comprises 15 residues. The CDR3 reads CASSLPTSGRHEQYF. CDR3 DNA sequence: TGTGCCAGCAGCTTACCGACTAGCGGGAGGCACGAGCAGTACTTC.